The entry below describes one T cell receptor beta chain. CDR1 SGHAT and CDR2 FQNNGV come from the germline V gene. CDR3 length: 17 residues. J was trimmed by 1 base and V by 1 base; bases with no gene match: 5. TCRdb re-called the PCR reads through MiXCR, storing one row per CDR3 protein. This table has some 10,000 distinct CDR3 sequences, approximately 58% appearing once. This sample was taken from a study of CD4 and CD8 cells across lung adenocarcinoma regions. The chain couples TRBV11-2 to TRBJ2-1; 9 bases are a match to TRBD2. This receptor was obtained from a male donor with lung adenocarcinoma. The CD4 and CD8 labels of this study may be unreliable. The sequenced sample consisted of CD8+ T cells from the margin of a lung tumor. The CDR3 is CASSLGGGRGSYNEQFF. CDR3 nucleotides: TGTGCCAGCAGCTTAGGGGGCGGGAGGGGGTCCTACAATGAGCAGTTCTTC.